Detailed here is one T cell receptor (beta chain). This clone was seen ten or more times. Its cognate antigen has yet to be identified. Per-nucleotide qualities are absent, and no much larger clonotype sits a single base away. The sample originates from a study of metastatic and nonmetastatic thyroid tumors (dated by TCRdb to 2018 to 2021). Describing the broader study: Repertoires from peripheral blood and from tumor or nodule tissue samples of malignant and benign thyroid patients were compared. General findings and caveats noted by the study authors: In both blood and tumor samples, malignant tumors were reported to have significantly higher TCR beta diversity than benign nodules.

From the cysteine up to the phenylalanine, the CDR3 has a length of 15 residues. The sequence is cut down to CDR3 DNA, 45 bases in frame from base 1. Taken from the germline V gene, the CDR1 and CDR2 loops are SGHRS and YFSETQ. The germline V end is reduced by 4 bases and the J end by 2 bases; junction bases left unmatched: 8. No treatment had been received by any patient before thyroid surgery. Patient clinical samples collected from 2012 to 2018 were retrospectively analysed using T-cell receptor beta sequencing. The receptor library was made with PCR. Data came from an Illumina HiSeq 4000. High-throughput sequencing was used to profile the TCR beta-chain CDR3 region of every patient. Per the source publication's procedure: The researchers built a classifier to tell apart papillary thyroid cancer patients with distant metastasis, based on CDR3 differences among clinicopathological groups. The Shannon index was used to measure repertoire diversity, and the Morisita-Horn index was used to measure how similar tumor and blood repertoires were. TCRdb reanalyzed the raw reads on its own, using fastp at Q25 for trimming and MiXCR for clone calling, and kept in-frame beta chains. The V and J calls reflect TCRdb's pipeline rather than the authors' work. The sample table shows 35,000 to 45,000 clones, and around 20% are seen once. The biggest ten clones account for about a sixth of the sample.

The specimen was blood. The source of this sequence is a female donor with papillary thyroid cancer or a benign thyroid nodule (not recorded which). Some clones in this sample may be carry-over from other donors' samples. This sequence uses TRBV5-1 and TRBJ2-5; 7 junctional bases match TRBD1. The CDR3 protein sequence reads: CASSATGAPQETQYF. The DNA reads as follows: TGCGCCAGCAGCGCCACAGGGGCGCCTCAAGAGACCCAGTACTTC.